A selection of T cell receptor beta chains follows, all from one sample in a study of blood T cell repertoires in COVID-19. Here immunoSEQ multiplex PCR was the method, and the copy in TCRdb shows in-frame clones only, minus some. The sample lists 180,000 or so clones; under 90% were seen once. Sequenced: peripheral blood. These receptors were taken from a woman in her sixties or seventies with COVID-19, enrolled during active disease. Both conserved end residues are part of each CDR3. Fields, in order: V gene, J gene, D gene, clone size, CDR3 protein, CDR3 DNA. D genes are given only for firm matches. Expanded clones get a size class; other rows say once, few or many, or leave the size out.

TRBV20-1	TRBJ1-1	-	-	CSARGGVKSFF	TGCAGTGCTAGAGGGGGGGTGAAATCTTTCTTT
TRBV3-1/TRBV3-2	TRBJ2-2	-	-	CASSLGPGELFF	TGTGCCAGCAGCCTGGGGCCCGGGGAGCTGTTTTTT
TRBV14	TRBJ2-6	TRBD1	-	CASSRTGSGANVLTF	TGTGCCAGCAGCCGGACAGGGTCTGGGGCCAACGTCCTGACTTTC
TRBV7-9	TRBJ1-1	TRBD1	-	CASSLGGQGETFF	TGTGCCAGCAGCTTAGGTGGGCAGGGGGAAACTTTCTTT
TRBV12-3/TRBV12-4	TRBJ2-1	-	-	CASSLNFAEQFF	TGTGCCAGCAGTTTAAACTTCGCTGAGCAGTTCTTC
TRBV14	TRBJ1-2	TRBD1	-	CASSQGQVDFYGYTF	TGTGCCAGCAGCCAGGGACAGGTAGATTTCTATGGCTACACCTTC
TRBV6-5	TRBJ1-6	-	-	CASRREGGSPLHF	TGTGCCAGCCGGAGGGAGGGAGGATCACCCCTCCACTTT
TRBV2	TRBJ1-2	TRBD1	-	CASRGQGGYEGYTF	TGTGCCAGCAGAGGACAGGGGGGTTATGAAGGCTACACCTTC
TRBV10-3	TRBJ1-2	TRBD1	once	CAILGDRGSYGYTF	TGTGCCATCTTGGGAGACAGGGGGTCCTATGGCTACACCTTC
TRBV7-6	TRBJ2-4	TRBD2	-	CASSQDPPAGGIAKNIQYF	TGTGCCAGCAGCCAAGATCCCCCAGCGGGAGGAATAGCCAAAAACATTCAGTACTTC
TRBV14	TRBJ2-6	TRBD1	once	CASSQEKAPGTGTGANVLTF	TGTGCCAGCAGCCAAGAAAAGGCCCCCGGGACAGGGACTGGGGCCAACGTCCTGACTTTC
TRBV6-5	TRBJ1-2	-	few	CASSYSVLRGYTF	TGTGCCAGCAGTTACTCGGTCCTGCGTGGCTACACCTTC
TRBV7-2	TRBJ2-3	TRBD1	-	CASGRGLRTDTQYF	TGTGCCAGCGGAAGGGGGCTTCGCACAGATACGCAGTATTTT
TRBV5-4	TRBJ1-1	TRBD1	-	CASSLQGSNTEAFF	TGTGCCAGCAGCTTACAGGGGTCGAACACTGAAGCTTTCTTT
TRBV12-5	TRBJ1-5	TRBD1	-	CASGHGTGGGQPQHF	TGTGCTAGTGGCCACGGGACAGGGGGAGGTCAGCCCCAGCATTTT
TRBV5-4	TRBJ2-3	-	-	CASSLLTDSTDTQYF	TGTGCCAGCAGCTTATTGACAGACTCCACAGATACGCAGTATTTT
TRBV6-5	TRBJ2-3	TRBD2	-	CASSLAGDSTDTQYF	TGTGCCAGCAGTCTAGCGGGGGATAGCACAGATACGCAGTATTTT
TRBV12-5	TRBJ2-5	-	-	CASGSTIQETQYF	TGTGCTAGTGGTTCAACTATCCAAGAGACCCAGTACTTC
TRBV27	TRBJ2-7	-	-	CASSLSSAGYEQYF	TGTGCCAGCAGTTTATCATCCGCCGGGTACGAGCAGTACTTC
TRBV2	TRBJ2-1	-	-	CASSVSPNLRFF	TGTGCCAGCAGTGTTTCCCCGAACCTAAGGTTCTTC
TRBV18	TRBJ2-7	-	-	CASSPLTGSYEQYF	TGTGCCAGCTCACCGTTGACAGGTTCCTACGAGCAGTACTTC
TRBV5-1	TRBJ2-5	-	-	CASSLEWGGEQTQYF	TGCGCCAGCAGCTTGGAATGGGGAGGCGAACAGACCCAGTACTTC
TRBV6-5	TRBJ1-3	TRBD1	-	CASSYTGTADLYF	TGTGCCAGCAGTTACACCGGGACAGCGGATTTATATTTT
TRBV20-1	TRBJ2-1	TRBD2	-	CSASSYSTSSSEQFF	TGCAGTGCTAGTTCCTACTCGACTAGCTCCAGTGAGCAGTTCTTC
TRBV27	TRBJ2-3	-	once	CASSLSFSGNTQYF	TGTGCCAGCAGTTTATCGTTCTCCGGGAATACGCAGTATTTT
TRBV11-2	TRBJ2-3	TRBD1	-	CASSRPTGTPGSTDTQYF	TGTGCCAGCAGCCGCCCGACAGGGACCCCTGGTAGCACAGATACGCAGTATTTT
TRBV5-6	TRBJ1-1	-	-	CASSLDENIGVEAFF	TGTGCCAGCAGCTTGGACGAAAACATCGGAGTTGAAGCTTTCTTT
TRBV14	TRBJ2-1	-	once	CASSRLPPGLARHYNEQFF	TGTGCCAGCAGCCGACTTCCCCCCGGGCTAGCGCGACATTACAATGAGCAGTTCTTC
TRBV5-1	TRBJ2-3	-	-	CASSSTGVITDTQYF	TGCGCCAGCAGCTCGACCGGGGTTATCACAGATACGCAGTATTTT
TRBV4-2	TRBJ2-2	TRBD2	-	CASSEPLWRGGSDSGELFF	TGTGCCAGCAGCGAACCGTTGTGGAGGGGAGGGAGTGATTCTGGGGAGCTGTTTTTT
TRBV5-6	TRBJ1-3	-	few	CASSYRQTTHTIYF	TGTGCCAGCAGTTACAGACAGACGACGCACACCATATATTTT
TRBV12-5	TRBJ1-3	-	-	CASGQGRDTIYF	TGTGCTAGTGGTCAAGGGCGGGACACCATATATTTT
TRBV28	TRBJ1-2	-	-	CASWSESLNYGYTF	TGTGCCAGCTGGTCCGAGTCGCTTAACTATGGCTACACCTTC
TRBV6-2/TRBV6-3	TRBJ2-5	-	-	CASSKLAASRETQYF	TGTGCCAGCAGTAAGTTAGCGGCGAGTAGGGAGACCCAGTACTTC
TRBV20-1	TRBJ1-1	TRBD1	-	CSASDGVRGLAEAFF	TGCAGTGCTAGTGACGGGGTCAGGGGGCTCGCTGAAGCTTTCTTT
TRBV27	TRBJ1-1	-	-	CASSTRGFEAFF	TGTGCCAGCAGTACAAGGGGATTCGAAGCTTTCTTT
TRBV27	TRBJ2-1	-	few	CASRWGGRIYNEQFF	TGTGCCAGCAGGTGGGGGGGGCGGATCTACAATGAGCAGTTCTTC
TRBV19	TRBJ1-1	TRBD1	-	CASSIGTGGFTEAFF	TGTGCCAGTAGTATAGGGACAGGGGGTTTCACTGAAGCTTTCTTT
TRBV7-6	TRBJ2-7	TRBD1	once	CASSPGGYEQYF	TGTGCCAGCAGCCCAGGGGGATACGAGCAGTACTTC
TRBV5-1	TRBJ2-4	TRBD2	-	CASRPETSGDIQYF	TGCGCCAGCAGGCCTGAGACTAGCGGGGACATTCAGTACTTC
TRBV6-5	TRBJ1-5	TRBD1	-	CASHGQVNNQPQHF	TGTGCCAGCCACGGACAGGTCAACAATCAGCCCCAGCATTTT
TRBV30	TRBJ2-3	TRBD2	-	CAWSWTSGGADTQYF	TGTGCCTGGAGTTGGACTAGCGGGGGTGCAGATACGCAGTATTTT
TRBV5-1	TRBJ1-5	-	-	CASSSGGAGDSQHF	TGCGCCAGCAGCTCGGGGGGAGCGGGTGATTCCCAGCATTTT
TRBV9	TRBJ2-1	TRBD1	few	CASSGGTGAYNEQFF	TGTGCCAGCAGCGGGGGGACAGGGGCATACAATGAGCAGTTCTTC
TRBV19	TRBJ2-1	-	-	CASSIEGNEQFF	TGTGCCAGTAGTATTGAGGGAAATGAGCAGTTCTTC
TRBV5-1	TRBJ2-3	-	-	CASSLADRLDTQYF	TGCGCCAGCAGCTTGGCGGACAGATTAGATACGCAGTATTTT
TRBV7-6	TRBJ1-3	-	-	CASSPSAGAISGNTIYF	TGTGCCAGCAGCCCCAGCGCAGGGGCGATCTCTGGAAACACCATATATTTT
TRBV7-2	TRBJ1-5	-	few	CASSLSRGFRQPQHF	TGTGCCAGCAGCTTAAGTAGGGGGTTCCGTCAGCCCCAGCATTTT
TRBV11-3	TRBJ2-2	TRBD2	-	CASSSLAGGPGELFF	TGTGCCAGCAGCTCATTAGCGGGGGGGCCCGGGGAGCTGTTTTTT
TRBV5-1	TRBJ2-2	-	-	CASSPPAGELFF	TGCGCCAGCAGCCCTCCGGCCGGGGAGCTGTTTTTT
TRBV18	TRBJ1-5	-	few	CASSSGDLVQPQHF	TGTGCCAGCTCGTCAGGGGATTTGGTTCAGCCCCAGCATTTT
TRBV11-3	TRBJ2-3	TRBD1	-	CASSRHRGQSTDTQYF	TGTGCCAGCAGCCGACACAGGGGGCAGAGCACAGATACGCAGTATTTT
TRBV3-1/TRBV3-2	TRBJ1-6	-	-	CASSQPGRGDSSPLHF	TGTGCCAGCAGCCAACCAGGGAGGGGGGATAGTTCACCCCTCCACTTT
TRBV7-9	TRBJ1-5	-	-	CASSSGEQGSQPQHF	TGTGCCAGCAGCTCCGGGGAACAGGGCAGTCAGCCCCAGCATTTT
TRBV2	TRBJ1-2	-	-	CASSEDAGARGKGYTF	TGTGCCAGCAGTGAGGATGCGGGAGCGCGGGGGAAGGGCTACACCTTC
TRBV11-2	TRBJ1-1	-	-	CASRPGDRPNTEAFF	TGTGCCAGCAGACCCGGCGACAGACCGAACACTGAAGCTTTCTTT
TRBV3-1/TRBV3-2	TRBJ1-1	TRBD1	-	CASNRGTEAFF	TGTGCCAGCAACAGGGGTACTGAAGCTTTCTTT
TRBV5-8	TRBJ2-1	-	-	CASSLYSVGVAYNEQFF	TGTGCCAGCAGCTTGTACAGCGTAGGGGTTGCCTACAATGAGCAGTTCTTC
TRBV7-9	TRBJ2-3	-	-	CASSFYFGGLDTQYF	TGTGCCAGCAGCTTCTACTTTGGAGGTTTGGATACGCAGTATTTT
TRBV9	TRBJ1-2	-	-	CASSATGNSNYGYTF	TGTGCCAGCAGCGCTACAGGGAATTCTAACTATGGCTACACCTTC